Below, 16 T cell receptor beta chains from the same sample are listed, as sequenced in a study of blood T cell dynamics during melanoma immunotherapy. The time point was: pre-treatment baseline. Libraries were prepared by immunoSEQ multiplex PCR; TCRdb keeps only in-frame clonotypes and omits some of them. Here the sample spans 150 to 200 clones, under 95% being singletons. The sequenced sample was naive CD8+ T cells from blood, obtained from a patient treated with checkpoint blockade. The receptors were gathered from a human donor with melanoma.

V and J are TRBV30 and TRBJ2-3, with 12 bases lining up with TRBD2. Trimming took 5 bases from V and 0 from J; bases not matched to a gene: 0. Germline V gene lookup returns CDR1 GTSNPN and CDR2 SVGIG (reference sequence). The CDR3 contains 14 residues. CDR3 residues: CAWGLAGSTDTQYF. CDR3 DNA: TGTGCCTGGGGACTAGCGGGAAGCACAGATACGCAGTATTTT.

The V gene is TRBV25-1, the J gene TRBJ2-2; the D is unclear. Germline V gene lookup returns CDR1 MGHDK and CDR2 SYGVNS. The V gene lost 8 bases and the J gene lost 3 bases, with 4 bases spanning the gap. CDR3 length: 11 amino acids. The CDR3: CASYHTGELFF. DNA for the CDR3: TGTGCCAGCTACCACACCGGGGAGCTGTTTTTT.

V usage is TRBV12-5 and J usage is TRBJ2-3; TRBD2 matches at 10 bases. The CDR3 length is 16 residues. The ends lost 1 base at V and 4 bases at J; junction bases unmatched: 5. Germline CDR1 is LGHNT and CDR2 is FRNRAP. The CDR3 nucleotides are TGTGCTAGTGGTTTGGGGCTAGCGGGAGTCCCAGATACGCAGTATTTT. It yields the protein CASGLGLAGVPDTQYF.

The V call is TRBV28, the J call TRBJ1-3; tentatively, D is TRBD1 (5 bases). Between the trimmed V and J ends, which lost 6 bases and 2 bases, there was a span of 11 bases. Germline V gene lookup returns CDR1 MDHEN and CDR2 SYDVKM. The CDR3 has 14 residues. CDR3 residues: CASRREGTGNTIYF. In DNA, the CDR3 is TGTGCCAGCAGGCGGGAGGGGACTGGAAACACCATATATTTT.

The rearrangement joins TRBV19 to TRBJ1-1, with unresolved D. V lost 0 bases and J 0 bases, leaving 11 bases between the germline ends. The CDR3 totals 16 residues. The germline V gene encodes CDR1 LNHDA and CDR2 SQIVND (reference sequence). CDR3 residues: CASSIDEGTMNTEAFF. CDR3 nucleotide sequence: TGTGCCAGTAGTATAGATGAGGGCACAATGAACACTGAAGCTTTCTTT.

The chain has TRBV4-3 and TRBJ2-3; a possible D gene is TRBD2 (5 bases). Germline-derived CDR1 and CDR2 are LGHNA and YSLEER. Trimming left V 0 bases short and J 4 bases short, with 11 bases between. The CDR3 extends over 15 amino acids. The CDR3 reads CASSQDLDGADTQYF. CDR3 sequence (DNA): TGCGCCAGCAGCCAAGATCTCGACGGGGCAGATACGCAGTATTTT.

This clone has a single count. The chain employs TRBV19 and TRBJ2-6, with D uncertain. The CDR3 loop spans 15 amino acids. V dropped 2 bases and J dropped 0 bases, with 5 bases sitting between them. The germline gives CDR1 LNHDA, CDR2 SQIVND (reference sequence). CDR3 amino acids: CASSITVSGANVLTF. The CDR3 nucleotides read TGTGCCAGTAGTATAACGGTCTCTGGGGCCAACGTCCTGACTTTC.

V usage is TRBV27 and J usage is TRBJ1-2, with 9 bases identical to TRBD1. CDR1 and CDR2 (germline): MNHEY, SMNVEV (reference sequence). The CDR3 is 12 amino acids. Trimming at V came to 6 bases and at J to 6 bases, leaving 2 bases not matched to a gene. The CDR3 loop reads CASRTGGHGYTF. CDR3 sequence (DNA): TGTGCCAGCAGGACAGGGGGGCATGGCTACACCTTC.

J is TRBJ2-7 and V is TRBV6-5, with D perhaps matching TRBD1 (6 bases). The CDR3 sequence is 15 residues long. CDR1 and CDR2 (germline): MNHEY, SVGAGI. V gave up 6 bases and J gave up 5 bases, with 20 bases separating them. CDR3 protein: CASRNDLGTLDEQYF. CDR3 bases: TGTGCCAGCAGAAATGACCTCGGGACATTGGACGAGCAGTACTTC.

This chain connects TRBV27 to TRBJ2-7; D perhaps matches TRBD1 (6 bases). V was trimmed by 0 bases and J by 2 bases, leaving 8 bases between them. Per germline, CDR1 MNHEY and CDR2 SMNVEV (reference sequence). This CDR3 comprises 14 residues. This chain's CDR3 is CASSLSDRAYEQYF. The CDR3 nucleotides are TGTGCCAGCAGTTTATCGGACAGAGCCTACGAGCAGTACTTC.

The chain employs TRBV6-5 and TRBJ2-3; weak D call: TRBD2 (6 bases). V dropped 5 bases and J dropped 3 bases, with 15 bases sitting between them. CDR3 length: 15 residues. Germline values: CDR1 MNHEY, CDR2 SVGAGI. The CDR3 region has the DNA TGTGCCAGCAGTCCCCGGGGCAGCGGGACAGATACGCAGTATTTT. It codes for CASSPRGSGTDTQYF.

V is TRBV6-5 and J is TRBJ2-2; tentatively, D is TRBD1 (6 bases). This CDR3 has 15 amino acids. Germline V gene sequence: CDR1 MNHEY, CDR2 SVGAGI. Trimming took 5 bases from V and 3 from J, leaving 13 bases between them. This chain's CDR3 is CASSNREWDTGELFF. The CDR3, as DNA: TGTGCCAGCAGTAACAGGGAGTGGGACACCGGGGAGCTGTTTTTT.

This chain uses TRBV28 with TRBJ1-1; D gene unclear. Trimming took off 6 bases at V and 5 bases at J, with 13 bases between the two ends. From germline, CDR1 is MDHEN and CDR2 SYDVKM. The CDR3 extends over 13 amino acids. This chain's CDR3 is CASSVGRVTEAFF. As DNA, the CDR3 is TGTGCCAGCAGCGTCGGGAGGGTAACTGAAGCTTTCTTT.

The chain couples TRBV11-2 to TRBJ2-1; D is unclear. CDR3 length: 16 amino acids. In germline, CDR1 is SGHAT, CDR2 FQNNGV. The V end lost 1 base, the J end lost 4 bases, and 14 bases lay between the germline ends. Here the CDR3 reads CASSLGVERGYNEQFF. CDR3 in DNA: TGTGCCAGCAGCTTAGGGGTAGAGCGAGGTTACAATGAGCAGTTCTTC.

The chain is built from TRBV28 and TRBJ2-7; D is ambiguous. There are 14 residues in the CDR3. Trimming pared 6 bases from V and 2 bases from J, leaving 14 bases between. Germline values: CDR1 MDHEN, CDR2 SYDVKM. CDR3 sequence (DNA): TGTGCCAGCAGAGGCGGCGAAACCCCCTACGAGCAGTACTTC. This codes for CASRGGETPYEQYF. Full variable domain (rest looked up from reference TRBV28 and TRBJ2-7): DVKVTQSSRYLVKRTGEKVFLECVQDMDHENMFWYRQDPGLGLRLIYFSYDVKMKEKGDIPEGYSVSREKKERFSLILESASTNQTSMYLCASRGGETPYEQYFGPGTRLTVT.

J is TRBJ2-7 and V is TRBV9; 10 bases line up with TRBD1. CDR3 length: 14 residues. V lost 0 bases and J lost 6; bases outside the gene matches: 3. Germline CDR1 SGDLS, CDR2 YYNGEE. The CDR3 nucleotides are TGTGCCAGCAGCGTAGGGGGACAGGGGTTCGAGCAGTACTTC. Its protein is CASSVGGQGFEQYF.